This TCR beta chain was recorded in a study of blood T cells in healthy people across ages. CDR3 size: 14 residues. V was cut by 11 bases and J by 5 bases, with 19 bases left in between. Germline V gene data show CDR1 as MNHEY and CDR2 as SVGEGT. Using a J-beta primer mix together with a sample-barcoded 5' primer, a second PCR was run for roughly 7 to 12 cycles. TCRdb ran MiXCR on the 5' RACE reads and lists one entry per CDR3 protein. Counted here are approximately 760,000 distinct CDR3 sequences, more than 20% occurring once; the ten biggest clones make up 9.4%. Researchers collected about 9.6 milliliters of peripheral blood from every single donor. PBMCs were isolated at a quantity of at least 6 million per sample. These same records also appear under a second study, on T cells of mothers and their children. In that study: All extracted RNA went into cDNA synthesis, approximately 1.4 ug per 15 ul.

Sequencing was done on a sample of blood. J is TRBJ2-1 and V is TRBV6-2 or TRBV6-3; D is possibly TRBD2 (6 bases). This receptor was obtained from a boy younger than 18 in good health. The CDR3 DNA is TGTGCCGGGAAGGCGGGGCCCGACGACAATGAGCAGTTCTTC. It translates to CAGKAGPDDNEQFF.